This TCR beta chain originates from a study of a mutant IDH1 vaccine in newly diagnosed glioma. With respect to this clone: Its antigen remains unknown.

Specified time point: week 47, end of study. All doses held 300 ug of mutant IDH1 20-mer peptide, with topical imiquimod. Vaccinations, eight in total, occurred in weeks 1, 3, 5, 7, 11, 15, 19, 23. Regarding the study as a whole: Patients showed vaccine-induced immune responses at a rate of roughly 94%.

Sequencing was performed with immunoSEQ multiplex PCR; in TCRdb, only in-frame clones are kept and a portion is missing. The sample shows tens of thousands of clones, about 88% of them seen only once. The material was PBMCs, obtained from a glioma patient whose treatment included an IDH1 peptide vaccine. This receptor was taken from a woman aged 30 to 39 with glioma. Some clones in this sample may be carry-over from other donors' samples.

CDR3 sequence: CATSRDRGGSTDTQYF. In DNA form, the CDR3 reads TGTGCCACCAGCAGAGATCGGGGCGGTAGCACAGATACGCAGTATTTT. The rearrangement uses TRBV15 and TRBJ2-3; perhaps D is TRBD1 or TRBD2 (5 bases each). The CDR3 loop spans 16 amino acids. The germline gives CDR1 LNHNV, CDR2 YYDKDF (reference sequence). V was pared by 0 bases and J by 0 bases, with 10 bases between.